What follows are 7 T cell receptor beta chains derived from one specimen sequenced in a study of control samples from healthy donors and cancer patients. The data were produced by immunoSEQ multiplex PCR, yet TCRdb's version contains in-frame clones alone and is incomplete. The sample carries almost 90,000 clones, about 83% recorded once. The source material was blood. The receptor set was obtained from a woman in her forties in good health.

The V gene is TRBV5-4, the J gene TRBJ2-4, with 11 bases identical to TRBD1. V was clipped by 4 bases and J by 3 bases; unmatched bases: 6. There are 16 residues in the CDR3. Germline V gene sequence: CDR1 SGHNT, CDR2 YYREEE (reference sequence). The CDR3 nucleotides are TGTGCCAGCAGCAAGGGACAGGGGGTCGACAAAAACATTCAGTACTTC. It specifies CASSKGQGVDKNIQYF.

The chain couples TRBV4-3 to TRBJ2-2; no clear D gene. Trimming stripped 0 bases from V and 4 bases from J, with 6 bases between. Germline CDR1 is LGHNA and CDR2 is YSLEER. CDR3 length equals 14 residues. DNA for the CDR3: TGCGCCAGCAGCCAAGACACTTTCACCGGGGAGCTGTTTTTT. Encoded protein: CASSQDTFTGELFF.

The J gene is TRBJ2-2, the V gene TRBV5-1, with TRBD1 identical over 9 bases. CDR1 SGHRS and CDR2 YFSETQ come from the germline V gene. CDR3 length equals 16 residues. V trimming: 4 bases; J trimming: 0 bases; junction bases outside the gene matches: 4. The CDR3 sequence is CASSTRQGANTGELFF. The DNA of the CDR3 is TGCGCCAGCAGCACCCGACAGGGGGCGAACACCGGGGAGCTGTTTTTT.

This clone was seen once. CDR3 DNA sequence: TGTGCCAGCAGCCCCCCCTGGGAGACCCAGTACTTC. Translation gives CASSPPWETQYF. The V gene is TRBV11-3, the J gene TRBJ2-5; D not resolved. This CDR3 contains 12 residues. Trimming removed 5 bases at V and 5 bases at J, with 9 bases between. The V gene's germline CDR1 is SGHNT and CDR2 YENEEA.

The chain joins TRBV10-3 to TRBJ1-6; no firm D call. V was cut by 7 bases and J by 7 bases, with 11 bases left in between. The CDR3 spans 13 residues. Germline values: CDR1 ENHRY, CDR2 SYGVKD. DNA of the CDR3: TGTGCCATCAATCCGGGTGAGAATTCACCCCTCCACTTT. This codes for CAINPGENSPLHF.

The chain recombines TRBV12-5 with TRBJ2-5; 16 bases fit TRBD2. The V gene's germline CDR1 is LGHNT and CDR2 FRNRAP. This CDR3 has 16 residues. The ends lost 6 bases at V and 2 bases at J; junction bases unmatched: 3. The CDR3 is CASGAGLAGGQETQYF. In nucleotides, the CDR3 is TGTGCTAGTGGAGCGGGACTAGCGGGGGGGCAAGAGACCCAGTACTTC.

This clone showed up just once. This chain uses TRBV24-1 with TRBJ2-2, with D possibly TRBD1 on 6 matching bases. V was clipped by 4 bases and J by 3 bases, with 14 bases between them. The germline V gene encodes CDR1 KGHDR and CDR2 SFDVKD. The length of the CDR3 is 16 residues. CDR3 in amino acids: CATSDRTGYDTGELFF. CDR3 nucleotide sequence: TGTGCCACCAGTGACCGTACAGGGTACGACACCGGGGAGCTGTTTTTT.